This is a list of T cell receptor beta chains from one sample in a study of blood T cell repertoires in COVID-19. Using immunoSEQ multiplex PCR, the repertoire was profiled, and TCRdb retains in-frame clones only, with some absent. The top ten hold roughly 10% of the sample, which has some 230,000 clones, 86% seen once. Sequenced sample: peripheral blood. These receptor sequences come from a woman aged 50 to 60 with COVID-19, enrolled during active disease. The CDR3 runs from the conserved cysteine through the conserved F or W. The order of the fields is J gene, D gene, V gene, CDR3 protein. A D gene is named only where the DNA matches it firmly.

TRBJ2-3 TRBD2 TRBV11-2 CASSATSGGDTQYF
TRBJ1-5 . TRBV7-2 CASSLRGAGSNQPQHF
TRBJ1-4 . TRBV6-2/TRBV6-3 CASSYRQGKEKLFF
TRBJ2-7 . TRBV6-1 CASSESWRIAYEQYF
TRBJ2-2 . TRBV11-3 CASSFGENTGELFF
TRBJ2-1 . TRBV7-9 CASSQRGRDSNEQFF
TRBJ1-1 TRBD1 TRBV10-3 CAISRQGSMNTEAFF
TRBJ2-1 TRBD2 TRBV28 CASRTRTSGGNEQFF
TRBJ2-7 . TRBV7-9 CASSLAQAGFVYEQYF
TRBJ1-2 . TRBV7-2 CASSRTPQGSYTF